The entry below gives a single TCR beta chain sequence along with its context. This sample was included in a study of cytomegalovirus exposure and HLA in healthy donors. The PCR had 60 Vbeta and 13 Jbeta primers. The method was immunoSEQ multiplex PCR; TCRdb's version includes in-frame clones alone and lacks a portion of them. This repertoire includes approximately 110,000 clones. The germline gives CDR1 MGHDK, CDR2 SYGVNS. The CDR3 runs 11 residues. V was trimmed by 3 bases and J by 3 bases, leaving 3 bases between them. Sequencing was done on a sample of PBMCs. The chain links TRBV25-1 to TRBJ2-7; no clear D gene. This receptor was identified in a man aged 35 to 55 in good health and CMV-seronegative. Written as DNA, the CDR3 is TGTGCCAGCAGTGAGTACTACGAGCAGTACTTC. Its protein product is CASSEYYEQYF.